The rows below give T cell receptor beta chains drawn from one sample of a study of patients and donors after allogeneic stem cell transplantation. TCRdb redid the calling of the RT-PCR reads with MiXCR, one entry per CDR3 protein. Of over 200,000 distinct CDR3 sequences in the sample, less than 50% were seen once. Sequencing was performed on blood, either unsorted or a sorted T cell fraction (not recorded which). The receptors come from a human donor who was either an allogeneic HSCT recipient or a stem cell or donor lymphocyte infusion donor (not recorded which). It is not recorded whose cells these are; they may come from a transplant donor. CDR3s include the opening cysteine and the closing phenylalanine or tryptophan. The D gene is left open where the match is weak. A row's size may be missing; if present it is once, few, many or a size class.

CDR3aa: CASNRDSVGQPQHF
CDR3nt: TGTGCCAGCAATCGAGACAGCGTCGGTCAGCCCCAGCATTTT
d_gene: NA
len: 14
abundance: many
j_gene: TRBJ1-5
v_gene: TRBV12-3/TRBV12-4

CDR3aa: CASSFSWGVGNTGELFF
CDR3nt: TGTGCCAGCAGTTTCTCATGGGGAGTTGGTAACACCGGGGAGCTGTTTTTT
d_gene: NA
len: 17
abundance: NA
j_gene: TRBJ2-2
v_gene: TRBV12-3/TRBV12-4

CDR3aa: CASSLAYAGGNYGYTF
CDR3nt: TGCGCCAGCAGCTTGGCCTACGCAGGGGGTAACTATGGCTACACCTTC
d_gene: TRBD1
len: 16
abundance: few
j_gene: TRBJ1-2
v_gene: TRBV5-1

CDR3aa: CASSLGDRGLWPQHF
CDR3nt: TGTGCCAGCAGTTTAGGAGACAGGGGGCTATGGCCCCAGCATTTT
d_gene: TRBD1
len: 15
abundance: NA
j_gene: TRBJ1-5
v_gene: TRBV28

CDR3aa: CASSSTSGKRYEQYF
CDR3nt: TGTGCCAGCAGTTCTACCTCAGGGAAACGCTACGAGCAGTACTTC
d_gene: NA
len: 15
abundance: few
j_gene: TRBJ2-7
v_gene: TRBV12-3/TRBV12-4

CDR3aa: CATRSGTYNEQFF
CDR3nt: TGTGCCACCCGATCAGGGACTTACAATGAGCAGTTCTTC
d_gene: NA
len: 13
abundance: few
j_gene: TRBJ2-1
v_gene: TRBV24-1

CDR3aa: CASSLGPRTQYF
CDR3nt: TGTGCCAGCAGCTTAGGTCCAAGAACGCAGTATTTT
d_gene: NA
len: 12
abundance: few
j_gene: TRBJ2-3
v_gene: TRBV7-6

CDR3aa: CASSLGRVGYYEQYF
CDR3nt: TGTGCCAGCAGCCTTGGCAGGGTAGGATACTACGAGCAGTACTTC
d_gene: NA
len: 15
abundance: NA
j_gene: TRBJ2-7
v_gene: TRBV12-3/TRBV12-4

CDR3aa: CASSQGTGHNSPLHF
CDR3nt: TGTGCCAGCAGCCAAGGAACAGGCCATAATTCACCCCTCCACTTT
d_gene: NA
len: 15
abundance: NA
j_gene: TRBJ1-6
v_gene: TRBV3-1

CDR3aa: CASSSFDRGNEKLFF
CDR3nt: TGTGCCAGCAGCTCCTTTGACAGGGGTAATGAAAAACTGTTTTTT
d_gene: TRBD1
len: 15
abundance: NA
j_gene: TRBJ1-4
v_gene: TRBV6-1

CDR3aa: CASRKGGSNQPQHF
CDR3nt: TGTGCCAGCAGAAAGGGGGGAAGCAATCAGCCCCAGCATTTT
d_gene: NA
len: 14
abundance: many
j_gene: TRBJ1-5
v_gene: TRBV6-6

CDR3aa: CSVHYGANEQFF
CDR3nt: TGCAGCGTGCACTACGGGGCCAATGAGCAGTTCTTC
d_gene: NA
len: 12
abundance: NA
j_gene: TRBJ2-1
v_gene: TRBV29-1

CDR3aa: CASRNLPLGPEAFF
CDR3nt: TGTGCCAGCAGGAACCTACCCCTTGGTCCTGAAGCTTTCTTT
d_gene: NA
len: 14
abundance: few
j_gene: TRBJ1-1
v_gene: TRBV5-5

CDR3aa: CASSLGRDIGRNTIYF
CDR3nt: TGTGCCAGCAGCTTGGGGCGGGATATTGGCCGAAACACCATATATTTT
d_gene: NA
len: 16
abundance: NA
j_gene: TRBJ1-3
v_gene: TRBV5-5

CDR3aa: CASSYSTTPVNSPLHF
CDR3nt: TGTGCCAGCAGTTACTCGACAACCCCCGTCAATTCACCCCTCCACTTT
d_gene: NA
len: 16
abundance: few
j_gene: TRBJ1-6
v_gene: TRBV6-5

CDR3aa: CSARDLVAGVEQFF
CDR3nt: TGCAGTGCTAGAGATTTGGTAGCGGGGGTGGAGCAGTTCTTC
d_gene: TRBD2
len: 14
abundance: medium-sized
j_gene: TRBJ2-1
v_gene: TRBV20-1

CDR3aa: CASSSRLAAYNEQFF
CDR3nt: TGTGCCAGCAGCTCCCGACTAGCGGCCTACAATGAGCAGTTCTTC
d_gene: TRBD2
len: 15
abundance: few
j_gene: TRBJ2-1
v_gene: TRBV7-3

CDR3aa: CASSLVVDSYYGYTF
CDR3nt: TGTGCCAGCAGCTTAGTCGTGGATTCCTACTATGGCTACACCTTC
d_gene: NA
len: 15
abundance: medium-sized
j_gene: TRBJ1-2
v_gene: TRBV7-8

CDR3aa: CASSLWASSYNSPLHF
CDR3nt: TGCGCCAGCAGCTTGTGGGCGAGCTCCTATAATTCACCCCTCCACTTT
d_gene: NA
len: 16
abundance: few
j_gene: TRBJ1-6
v_gene: TRBV5-1

CDR3aa: CASSDGPSYEQYF
CDR3nt: TGCGCCAGCAGCGATGGGCCCTCCTACGAGCAGTACTTC
d_gene: NA
len: 13
abundance: few
j_gene: TRBJ2-7
v_gene: TRBV5-1

CDR3aa: CASGLDSSNYGYTF
CDR3nt: TGTGCTAGTGGTTTGGACAGCTCCAACTATGGCTACACCTTC
d_gene: NA
len: 14
abundance: few
j_gene: TRBJ1-2
v_gene: TRBV12-5

CDR3aa: CASSPVDRIYNSPLHF
CDR3nt: TGTGCCAGCAGTCCAGTGGACAGAATTTATAATTCACCCCTCCACTTT
d_gene: NA
len: 16
abundance: many
j_gene: TRBJ1-6
v_gene: TRBV28

CDR3aa: CASSLFTNNEQFF
CDR3nt: TGTGCCAGCAGCTTATTTACCAACAATGAGCAGTTCTTC
d_gene: NA
len: 13
abundance: NA
j_gene: TRBJ2-1
v_gene: TRBV7-2

CDR3aa: CSVRYGDIEQYF
CDR3nt: TGCAGCGTCAGGTATGGGGATATCGAGCAGTACTTC
d_gene: NA
len: 12
abundance: few
j_gene: TRBJ2-7
v_gene: TRBV29-1

CDR3aa: CSVGRGQAGGNTIYF
CDR3nt: TGCAGCGTTGGGAGGGGGCAGGCAGGTGGAAACACCATATATTTT
d_gene: TRBD1
len: 15
abundance: few
j_gene: TRBJ1-3
v_gene: TRBV29-1

CDR3aa: CASSQDPGLQETQYF
CDR3nt: TGTGCCAGCAGCCAAGATCCCGGGTTACAAGAGACCCAGTACTTC
d_gene: NA
len: 15
abundance: NA
j_gene: TRBJ2-5
v_gene: TRBV4-2

CDR3aa: CASSPKGSSYNEQFF
CDR3nt: TGTGCCAGCTCACCGAAGGGGAGCTCCTACAATGAGCAGTTCTTC
d_gene: NA
len: 15
abundance: NA
j_gene: TRBJ2-1
v_gene: TRBV18

CDR3aa: CASSHEGHYGYTF
CDR3nt: TGCGCCAGCAGCCATGAGGGCCACTATGGCTACACCTTC
d_gene: NA
len: 13
abundance: NA
j_gene: TRBJ1-2
v_gene: TRBV4-3

CDR3aa: CASSHRGGETQYF
CDR3nt: TGCGCCAGCAGCCACAGAGGGGGAGAGACCCAGTACTTC
d_gene: NA
len: 13
abundance: NA
j_gene: TRBJ2-5
v_gene: TRBV5-1

CDR3aa: CASSFPAGGGYTF
CDR3nt: TGTGCCAGCAGTTTTCCGGCAGGGGGAGGCTACACCTTC
d_gene: TRBD1
len: 13
abundance: few
j_gene: TRBJ1-2
v_gene: TRBV12-3/TRBV12-4

CDR3aa: CASSFAGRNTEAFF
CDR3nt: TGTGCCAGCAGCTTCGCCGGGAGGAACACTGAAGCTTTCTTT
d_gene: NA
len: 14
abundance: NA
j_gene: TRBJ1-1
v_gene: TRBV7-9

CDR3aa: CASARAYQPQHF
CDR3nt: TGTGCCAGCGCAAGAGCGTATCAGCCCCAGCATTTT
d_gene: NA
len: 12
abundance: few
j_gene: TRBJ1-5
v_gene: TRBV12-3/TRBV12-4

CDR3aa: CASSSDIVAEAFF
CDR3nt: TGTGCCAGCAGTTCCGATATCGTGGCTGAAGCTTTCTTT
d_gene: NA
len: 13
abundance: NA
j_gene: TRBJ1-1
v_gene: TRBV12-3/TRBV12-4

CDR3aa: CASSLGQRPEAFF
CDR3nt: TGCGCCAGCAGCTTGGGACAGAGACCTGAAGCTTTCTTT
d_gene: NA
len: 13
abundance: NA
j_gene: TRBJ1-1
v_gene: TRBV5-1

CDR3aa: CSVETYRAPLRTQYF
CDR3nt: TGCAGCGTTGAGACCTACAGGGCGCCTTTACGGACCCAGTACTTC
d_gene: NA
len: 15
abundance: NA
j_gene: TRBJ2-5
v_gene: TRBV29-1

CDR3aa: CASSPQDRNTEAFF
CDR3nt: TGCGCCAGCAGCCCCCAAGATCGGAACACTGAAGCTTTCTTT
d_gene: NA
len: 14
abundance: NA
j_gene: TRBJ1-1
v_gene: TRBV5-1

CDR3aa: CASSFGQGGSFF
CDR3nt: TGTGCCAGCAGTTTCGGACAGGGCGGTTCTTTCTTT
d_gene: TRBD1
len: 12
abundance: NA
j_gene: TRBJ1-1
v_gene: TRBV12-3/TRBV12-4

CDR3aa: CASSLLGASRDEKLFF
CDR3nt: TGTGCCAGCAGCTTATTGGGGGCAAGTCGCGATGAAAAACTGTTTTTT
d_gene: NA
len: 16
abundance: NA
j_gene: TRBJ1-4
v_gene: TRBV11-2

CDR3aa: CASSYLTDDQPQHF
CDR3nt: TGTGCCAGCAGTTACCTTACAGACGATCAGCCCCAGCATTTT
d_gene: NA
len: 14
abundance: few
j_gene: TRBJ1-5
v_gene: TRBV6-2/TRBV6-3

CDR3aa: CASSLSPRPDVPGELFF
CDR3nt: TGCGCCAGCAGCTTGTCCCCCCGTCCCGACGTCCCCGGGGAGCTGTTTTTT
d_gene: NA
len: 17
abundance: NA
j_gene: TRBJ2-2
v_gene: TRBV5-1

CDR3aa: CASSSTPDRVGNSPLHF
CDR3nt: TGTGCCAGCAGTTCCACACCCGACAGGGTTGGTAATTCACCCCTCCACTTT
d_gene: TRBD1
len: 17
abundance: few
j_gene: TRBJ1-6
v_gene: TRBV27

CDR3aa: CASSLMYRSNQPQHF
CDR3nt: TGTGCCAGCAGCTTAATGTACAGGAGCAATCAGCCCCAGCATTTT
d_gene: NA
len: 15
abundance: NA
j_gene: TRBJ1-5
v_gene: TRBV7-2

CDR3aa: CASSLTGAEGGYTF
CDR3nt: TGTGCCAGCAGCTTAACCGGGGCTGAAGGTGGCTACACCTTC
d_gene: NA
len: 14
abundance: few
j_gene: TRBJ1-2
v_gene: TRBV7-9

CDR3aa: CASSVDRGRWVNTEAFF
CDR3nt: TGTGCCAGCAGCGTGGACAGGGGGCGATGGGTGAACACTGAAGCTTTCTTT
d_gene: TRBD1
len: 17
abundance: few
j_gene: TRBJ1-1
v_gene: TRBV5-6

CDR3aa: CASSQQGGNEKLFF
CDR3nt: TGTGCCAGCAGCCAACAGGGGGGGAATGAAAAACTGTTTTTT
d_gene: TRBD1
len: 14
abundance: few
j_gene: TRBJ1-4
v_gene: TRBV12-3/TRBV12-4

CDR3aa: CASSSRQRNTEAFF
CDR3nt: TGTGCCAGCAGTTCCCGACAGAGGAACACTGAAGCTTTCTTT
d_gene: NA
len: 14
abundance: few
j_gene: TRBJ1-1
v_gene: TRBV12-3/TRBV12-4

CDR3aa: CASSPFEAFF
CDR3nt: TGTGCCAGCAGCCCGTTTGAAGCTTTCTTT
d_gene: NA
len: 10
abundance: NA
j_gene: TRBJ1-1
v_gene: TRBV7-3

CDR3aa: CASSLDQNEQFF
CDR3nt: TGTGCCAGCAGCTTGGACCAAAATGAGCAGTTCTTC
d_gene: NA
len: 12
abundance: NA
j_gene: TRBJ2-1
v_gene: TRBV5-6

CDR3aa: CASSSRTGPTGELFF
CDR3nt: TGTGCCAGCAGCTCCCGGACAGGGCCCACCGGGGAGCTGTTTTTT
d_gene: TRBD1
len: 15
abundance: few
j_gene: TRBJ2-2
v_gene: TRBV7-3